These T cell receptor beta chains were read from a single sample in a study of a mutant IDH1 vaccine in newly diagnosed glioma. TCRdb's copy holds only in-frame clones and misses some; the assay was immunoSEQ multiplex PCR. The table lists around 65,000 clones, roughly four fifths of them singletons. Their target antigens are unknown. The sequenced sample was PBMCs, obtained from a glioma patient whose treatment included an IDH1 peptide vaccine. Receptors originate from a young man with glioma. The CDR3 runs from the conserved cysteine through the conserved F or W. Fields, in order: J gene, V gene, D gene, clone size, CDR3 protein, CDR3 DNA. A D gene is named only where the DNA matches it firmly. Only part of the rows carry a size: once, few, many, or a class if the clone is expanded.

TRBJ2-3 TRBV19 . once CASSISRDPTDTQYF TGTGCCAGTAGTATCTCCCGGGATCCCACAGATACGCAGTATTTT
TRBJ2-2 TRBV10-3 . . CAISESFDRPKSNTGELFF TGTGCCATCAGTGAATCGTTCGACAGGCCTAAATCGAACACCGGGGAGCTGTTTTTT
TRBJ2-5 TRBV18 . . CASSRVLQETQYF TGTGCCAGCTCACGGGTTCTCCAAGAGACCCAGTACTTC
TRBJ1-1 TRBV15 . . CATSRDRMVNTEAFF TGTGCCACCAGCAGAGACAGAATGGTGAACACTGAAGCTTTCTTT
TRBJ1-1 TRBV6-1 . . CASCQGSVAEAFF TGTGCCAGCTGCCAGGGGTCGGTTGCTGAAGCTTTCTTT
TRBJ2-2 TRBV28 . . CASSRLGTANTGELFF TGTGCCAGCAGCCGTTTGGGGACGGCGAACACCGGGGAGCTGTTTTTT
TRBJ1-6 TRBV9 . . CASSSGQFNSPLHF TGTGCCAGCAGTTCGGGCCAATTTAATTCACCCCTCCACTTT
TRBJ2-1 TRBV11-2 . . CASSSFQGLAYNEQFF TGTGCCAGCAGCTCATTCCAGGGGTTGGCCTACAATGAGCAGTTCTTC
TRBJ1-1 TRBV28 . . CASSLDVGVEAFF TGTGCCAGCAGTTTAGACGTAGGCGTGGAAGCTTTCTTT
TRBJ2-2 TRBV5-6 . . CASSLALGELFF TGTGCCAGCAGCTTGGCATTAGGGGAGCTGTTTTTT
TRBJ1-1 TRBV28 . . CASSFGPAYTEAFF TGTGCCAGCAGTTTCGGACCGGCCTACACTGAAGCTTTCTTT
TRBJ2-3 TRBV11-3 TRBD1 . CASSLGNLWDREVFTDTQYF TGTGCCAGCAGCTTAGGAAATTTATGGGACAGGGAGGTATTCACAGATACGCAGTATTTT
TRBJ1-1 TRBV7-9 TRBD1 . CASSLAEDRGWNTEAFF TGTGCCAGCAGCTTAGCCGAGGACAGGGGGTGGAACACTGAAGCTTTCTTT
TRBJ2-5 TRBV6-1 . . CASSDALRSETQYF TGTGCCAGCAGTGACGCACTCAGATCGGAGACCCAGTACTTC
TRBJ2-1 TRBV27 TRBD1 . CASSFLQGAGNEQFF TGTGCCAGCAGTTTCCTACAGGGGGCAGGCAATGAGCAGTTCTTC
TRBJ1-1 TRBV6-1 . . CASTRRRGENTEAFF TGTGCCAGCACCCGAAGAAGAGGAGAGAACACTGAAGCTTTCTTT
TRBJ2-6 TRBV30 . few CAWSGGANVLTF TGTGCCTGGAGTGGTGGGGCCAACGTCCTGACTTTC
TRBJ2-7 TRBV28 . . CASSLQRGRFGAEQYF TGTGCCAGCAGCTTGCAGAGAGGCCGCTTCGGAGCCGAGCAGTACTTC
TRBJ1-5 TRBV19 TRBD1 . CASRRTGGAGESNQPQHF TGCGCCAGTAGACGAACAGGGGGCGCAGGGGAAAGCAATCAGCCCCAGCATTTT
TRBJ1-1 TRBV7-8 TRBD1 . CASSSRTGGRNTEAFF TGTGCCAGCAGCTCCCGGACAGGGGGAAGGAACACTGAAGCTTTCTTT
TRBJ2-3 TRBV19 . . CASSIKVRAFQDTQYF TGTGCCAGTAGTATTAAAGTCAGGGCGTTCCAAGATACGCAGTATTTT
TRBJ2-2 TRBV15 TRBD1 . CATSKEGTDTGELFF TGTGCCACCAGTAAAGAAGGGACAGACACCGGGGAGCTGTTTTTT
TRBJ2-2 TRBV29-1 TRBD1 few CSVEVQGQYTGELFF TGCAGCGTTGAAGTCCAGGGACAGTACACCGGGGAGCTGTTTTTT
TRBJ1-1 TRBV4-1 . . CASSRTPGRQDTEAFF TGCGCCAGCAGCCGGACTCCCGGGCGGCAGGACACTGAAGCTTTCTTT
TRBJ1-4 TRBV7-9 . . CASSLTGTRGEKLFF TGTGCCAGCAGCTTGACGGGGACTAGGGGCGAAAAACTGTTTTTT
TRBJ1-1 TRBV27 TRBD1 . CASSLSWTGIRIVAFF TGTGCCAGCAGTTTATCGTGGACAGGGATTCGTATTGTGGCTTTCTTT
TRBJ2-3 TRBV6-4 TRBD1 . CASSDGQGADTQYF TGTGCCAGCAGTGACGGACAGGGGGCGGATACGCAGTATTTT
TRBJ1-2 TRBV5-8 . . CASGLLFYGYTF TGTGCCAGCGGCCTACTCTTCTATGGCTACACCTTC
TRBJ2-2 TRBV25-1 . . CASSVAGGANPPGELFF TGTGCCAGCAGTGTAGCTGGCGGGGCAAATCCTCCCGGGGAGCTGTTTTTT
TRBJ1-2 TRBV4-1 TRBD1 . CASSLGQGTYYGYTF TGCGCCAGCAGTCTCGGACAGGGAACGTACTATGGCTACACCTTC
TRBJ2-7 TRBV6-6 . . CASSQRVSSPYEQYF TGTGCCAGCAGCCAACGTGTCTCCAGCCCCTACGAGCAGTACTTC
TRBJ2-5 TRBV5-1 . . CASSLQGRETQYF TGCGCCAGCAGCTTACAGGGTAGGGAGACCCAGTACTTC
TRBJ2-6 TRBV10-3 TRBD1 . CAIGTGGSGANVLTF TGTGCCATCGGGACAGGGGGCTCTGGGGCCAACGTCCTGACTTTC
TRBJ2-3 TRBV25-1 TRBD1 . CASSTQGADTQYF TGTGCCAGCAGTACGCAGGGGGCAGATACGCAGTATTTT
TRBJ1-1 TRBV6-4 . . CASGAYFGSTEAFF TGTGCCAGCGGCGCATATTTCGGGAGCACTGAAGCTTTCTTT
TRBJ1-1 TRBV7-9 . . CASSFSTNTEAFF TGTGCCAGCAGCTTTTCGACGAACACTGAAGCTTTCTTT
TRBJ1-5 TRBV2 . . CASSEGWDNQPQHF TGTGCCAGCAGTGAAGGGTGGGACAATCAGCCCCAGCATTTT
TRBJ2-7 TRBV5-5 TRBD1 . CASTGQGSYEQYF TGTGCCAGCACGGGACAGGGGTCCTACGAGCAGTACTTC
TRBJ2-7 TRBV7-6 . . CASSIVAESYEQYF TGTGCCAGCAGCATCGTGGCAGAGTCCTACGAGCAGTACTTC
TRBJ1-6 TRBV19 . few CASKIRGSSYNSPLHF TGTGCCAGTAAAATACGTGGGAGCTCCTATAATTCACCCCTCCACTTT
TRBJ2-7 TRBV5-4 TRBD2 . CASSFSGITYEQYF TGTGCCAGCAGCTTTAGCGGGATTACCTACGAGCAGTACTTC
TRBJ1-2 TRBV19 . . CASTLGAYGYTF TGTGCCAGTACCCTGGGGGCTTATGGCTACACCTTC
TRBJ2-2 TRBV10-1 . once CASKNTGELFF TGCGCCAGCAAGAACACCGGGGAGCTGTTTTTT
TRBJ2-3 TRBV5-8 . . CASSLVGTSTDTQYF TGTGCCAGCAGCTTGGTCGGAACTAGCACAGATACGCAGTATTTT
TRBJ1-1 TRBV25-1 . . CASSEAATAGEAFF TGTGCCAGCAGCGAGGCAGCAACCGCCGGTGAAGCTTTCTTT
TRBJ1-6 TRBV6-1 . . CASSETSYVNNSPLHF TGTGCCAGCAGCGAAACGTCGTATGTGAATAATTCACCCCTCCACTTT
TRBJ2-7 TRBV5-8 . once CASSPGGGYEQYF TGTGCCAGCAGCCCGGGTGGGGGATACGAGCAGTACTTC
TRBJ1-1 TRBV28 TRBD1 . CASSLQGARTEAFF TGTGCCAGCAGTCTGCAGGGGGCGAGAACTGAAGCTTTCTTT
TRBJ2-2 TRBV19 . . CASKSETRSLFF TGTGCCAGTAAGAGCGAGACCCGGAGTTTGTTTTTT
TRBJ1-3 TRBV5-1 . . CASSLEVQPRSGNTIYF TGCGCCAGCAGCTTGGAGGTGCAGCCCCGCTCTGGAAACACCATATATTTT
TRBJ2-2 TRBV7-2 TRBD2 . CASSLRGTSGGGTGELFF TGTGCCAGCAGCTTACGCGGGACTAGCGGGGGAGGCACCGGGGAGCTGTTTTTT
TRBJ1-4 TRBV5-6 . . CASSLDRNEKLFF TGTGCCAGCAGCTTGGACAGAAATGAAAAACTGTTTTTT
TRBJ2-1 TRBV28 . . CATQGRRNEQFF TGTGCCACCCAAGGGCGGAGGAATGAGCAGTTCTTC
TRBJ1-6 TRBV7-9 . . CASSPPGWSPLHF TGTGCCAGCAGCCCTCCGGGGTGGTCACCCCTCCACTTT